This T cell receptor (beta chain) is drawn from a study of early T cells in non-severe SARS-CoV-2 infection. The protocol attached unique molecular identifiers to individual cDNA molecules. TCRdb reanalysed the 5' RACE reads using MiXCR and keeps one entry per CDR3 protein. The data show tens of thousands of distinct CDR3 sequences, 5.5% to 8.5% seen once. The CDR3 has 15 amino acids. Per the germline V gene, CDR1 is SGHTA and CDR2 is FQGNSA. Trimming left V 3 bases short and J 6 bases short, with 15 bases between. This clonotype was detected many times. The receptor was derived from an adult who was a healthcare worker with PCR-confirmed SARS-CoV-2 infection or an uninfected control (not recorded which). Source: whole blood, taken at baseline. V usage is TRBV7-2 and J usage is TRBJ2-1, with a tentative D call TRBD2 (5 bases). CDR3 sequence (DNA): TGTGCCAGCAGCTTCCTTCTAGATCGGGGCAATGAGCAGTTCTTC. Translating it yields CASSFLLDRGNEQFF.